The T cell receptor beta chain under discussion was sequenced for a study of CD8 T cells in ankylosing spondylitis. TCRdb processed the 5' RACE reads anew with MiXCR; each CDR3 protein has one entry. The sample contains about 130,000 distinct CDR3 sequences, roughly 6.6% of which appear only once. This clonotype was detected many times. V lost 6 bases, J lost 2 bases, and 5 bases stayed unmatched. This CDR3 has 15 residues. CDR1 is MDHEN and CDR2 is SYDVKM in the germline V gene. The chain recombines TRBV28 with TRBJ1-5; TRBD1 matches 9 bases. The receptor was derived from a female donor with ankylosing spondylitis or in good health (not recorded which). The sequenced material came from blood, either unsorted or a sorted T cell fraction (not recorded which). This CDR3 is CASRPRQGGNQPQHF. The CDR3 DNA sequence: TGTGCCAGCAGACCCCGACAGGGGGGCAATCAGCCCCAGCATTTT.